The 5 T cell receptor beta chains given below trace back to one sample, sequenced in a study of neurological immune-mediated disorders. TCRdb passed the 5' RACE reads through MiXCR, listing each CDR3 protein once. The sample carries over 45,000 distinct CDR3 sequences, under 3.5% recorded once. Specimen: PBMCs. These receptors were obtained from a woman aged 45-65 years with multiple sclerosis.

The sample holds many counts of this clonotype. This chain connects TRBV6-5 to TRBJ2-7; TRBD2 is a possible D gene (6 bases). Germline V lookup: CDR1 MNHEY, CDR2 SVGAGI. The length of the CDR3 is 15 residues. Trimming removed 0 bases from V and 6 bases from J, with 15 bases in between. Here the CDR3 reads CASSYSGGPPTEQYF. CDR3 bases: TGTGCCAGCAGTTACTCCGGGGGACCCCCCACCGAGCAGTACTTC.

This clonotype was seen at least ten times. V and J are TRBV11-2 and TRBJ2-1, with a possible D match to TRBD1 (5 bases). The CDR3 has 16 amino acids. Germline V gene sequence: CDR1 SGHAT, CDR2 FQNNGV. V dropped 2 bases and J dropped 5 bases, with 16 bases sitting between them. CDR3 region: CASSLRVTVLNNEQFF. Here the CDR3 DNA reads TGTGCCAGCAGCTTAAGGGTGACAGTCCTTAACAATGAGCAGTTCTTC.

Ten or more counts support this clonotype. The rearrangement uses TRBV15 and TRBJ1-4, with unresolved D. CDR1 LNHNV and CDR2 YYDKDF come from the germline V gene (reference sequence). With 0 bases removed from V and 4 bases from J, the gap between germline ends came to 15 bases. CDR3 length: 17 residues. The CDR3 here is CATSRDRASSYNEKLFF. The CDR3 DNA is TGTGCCACCAGCAGAGATCGCGCCAGCTCATATAATGAAAAACTGTTTTTT. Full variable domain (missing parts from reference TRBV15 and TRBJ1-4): DAMVIQNPRYQVTQFGKPVTLSCSQTLNHNVMYWYQQKSSQAPKLLFHYYDKDFNNEADTPDNFQSRRPNTSFCFLDIRSPGLGDTAMYLCATSRDRASSYNEKLFFGSGTQLSVL.

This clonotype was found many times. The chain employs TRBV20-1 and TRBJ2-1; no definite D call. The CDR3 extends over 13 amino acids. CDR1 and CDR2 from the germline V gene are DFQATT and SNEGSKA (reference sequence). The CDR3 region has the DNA TGCACCACACCTGGCACCTCCTACAATGAGCAGTTCTTC. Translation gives CTTPGTSYNEQFF.

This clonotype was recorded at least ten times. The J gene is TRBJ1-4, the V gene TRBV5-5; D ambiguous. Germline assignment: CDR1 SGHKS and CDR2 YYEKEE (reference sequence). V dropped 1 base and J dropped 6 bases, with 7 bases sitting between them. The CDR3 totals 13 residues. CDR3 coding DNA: TGTGCCAGCAGCTTGTGGGCAGATGAAAAACTGTTTTTT. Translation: CASSLWADEKLFF.